The clone carrying this TCR beta chain was seen only a few times. The antigen is undetermined. This entry is derived from a study of blood T cells in healthy people across ages. A second 7 to 11 cycle PCR used barcoded and J-beta primers. A template-switch adaptor that had 12 random nucleotides put a tag on each cDNA molecule. TCRdb re-called the 5' RACE reads with MiXCR, one entry per CDR3 protein. In the table there are around 1,500,000 distinct CDR3 sequences, 42% of which are singletons. Germline CDR1 is MNHEY and CDR2 is SMNVEV (reference sequence). This CDR3 has 15 amino acids. Trimming cost V 5 bases and J 2 bases; bases outside gene matches: 4. Study-wide points: TCR beta diversity per million T cells fell roughly linearly with age.

The sequenced material came from blood. The chain links TRBV27 to TRBJ2-3; 10 positions match TRBD2. The receptor's source is a woman aged 18-35 years in good health. In DNA, the CDR3 is TGTGCCAGCAGTGGACTAGCGGCTTACACAGATACGCAGTATTTT. It codes for CASSGLAAYTDTQYF.